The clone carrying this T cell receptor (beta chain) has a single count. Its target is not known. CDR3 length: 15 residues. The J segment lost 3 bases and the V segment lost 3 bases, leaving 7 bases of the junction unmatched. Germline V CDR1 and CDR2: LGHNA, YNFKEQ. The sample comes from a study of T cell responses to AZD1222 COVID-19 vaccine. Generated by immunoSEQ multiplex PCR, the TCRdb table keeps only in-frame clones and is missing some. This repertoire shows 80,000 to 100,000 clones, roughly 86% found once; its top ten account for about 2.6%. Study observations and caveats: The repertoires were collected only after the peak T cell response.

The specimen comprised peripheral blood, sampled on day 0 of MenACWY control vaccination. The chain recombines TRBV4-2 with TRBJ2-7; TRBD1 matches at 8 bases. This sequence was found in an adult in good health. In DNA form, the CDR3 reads TGTGCCAGCAGCCAGGACAGGGTGAGGGGCTACGAGCAGTACTTC. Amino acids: CASSQDRVRGYEQYF.